Listed below are T cell receptor beta chains from one sample, sequenced in a study of siplizumab effects on memory and regulatory T cells. For these receptors, no antigen is known. Produced via immunoSEQ multiplex PCR; TCRdb's table is partial and in-frame only. This sample yields approximately 9,700 clones, of which 40% to 55% are seen a single time; 22% belongs to the top ten. What was sequenced was CFSE-low (dividing) CD4+ T cells sorted from an allogeneic mixed lymphocyte reaction. Source of these receptors: a human donor in good health; the cells came from an allogeneic mixed lymphocyte reaction. CDR3s include the opening cysteine and the closing phenylalanine or tryptophan. D genes are given only for firm matches. Size is omitted from some rows. Given values are once, few, many or a class for expanded clones.

TRBV6-1,TRBJ1-5,NA,medium-sized,CASSEYTRAQHF,TGTGCCAGCAGTGAATATACGCGAGCCCAGCATTTT
TRBV28,TRBJ2-7,NA,few,CASRIGGGAVEQYF,TGTGCCAGCAGAATAGGTGGGGGCGCGGTCGAGCAGTACTTC
TRBV28,TRBJ1-5,NA,few,CASRRVPEPQHF,TGTGCCAGCAGGAGGGTACCCGAGCCCCAGCATTTT
TRBV19,TRBJ2-6,NA,NA,CASTMKGRAAAGANVLTF,TGTGCCAGTACCATGAAAGGACGGGCCGCCGCTGGGGCCAACGTCCTGACTTTC
TRBV20-1,TRBJ2-1,NA,once,CSASRQALEFF,TGCAGTGCTAGCCGGCAGGCGCTGGAGTTCTTC
TRBV30,TRBJ2-3,NA,NA,CAWSVLGQGLPDTQYF,TGTGCCTGGAGTGTACTGGGGCAGGGTTTACCAGATACGCAGTATTTT
TRBV7-3,TRBJ2-7,TRBD1,NA,CASSPSGGNYEQYF,TGTGCCAGCAGCCCGTCAGGGGGAAACTACGAGCAGTACTTC
TRBV29-1,TRBJ1-2,NA,medium-sized,CSVETANYGYTF,TGCAGCGTTGAGACAGCGAACTATGGCTACACCTTC
TRBV4-2,TRBJ2-3,NA,NA,CASSQGPDTQYF,TGTGCCAGCAGCCAAGGCCCAGATACGCAGTATTTT
TRBV27,TRBJ1-2,NA,medium-sized,CASSRRPIQLQGYGYTF,TGTGCCAGCAGCCGCAGACCAATACAACTTCAGGGCTATGGCTACACCTTC
TRBV18,TRBJ2-7,NA,NA,CASSPSGEYEQYF,TGTGCCAGCTCACCGTCCGGTGAGTACGAGCAGTACTTC
TRBV7-9,TRBJ2-3,NA,few,CASSLWGGSTDTQYF,TGTGCCAGCAGCTTATGGGGCGGGAGCACAGATACGCAGTATTTT
TRBV6-5,TRBJ1-2,NA,few,CASSSQRLYGYTF,TGTGCCAGCTCGTCGCAGAGGCTCTATGGCTACACCTTC
TRBV5-1,TRBJ2-1,TRBD2,few,CASSSLTSGTYNEQFF,TGCGCCAGCAGCTCCCTAACTAGCGGTACCTACAATGAGCAGTTCTTC
TRBV28,TRBJ2-1,TRBD2,few,CASRGPGTSGNNEQFF,TGTGCCAGCAGGGGACCCGGGACTAGCGGCAACAATGAGCAGTTCTTC
TRBV11-2,TRBJ2-1,TRBD2,NA,CASSPSGGSYNEQFF,TGTGCCAGCAGCCCCTCGGGAGGTTCCTACAATGAGCAGTTCTTC
TRBV7-9,TRBJ1-1,NA,few,CASSLGTYNTEAFF,TGTGCCAGCAGCTTAGGGACCTACAACACTGAAGCTTTCTTT
TRBV15,TRBJ2-1,NA,few,CATSHPESGVLEQFF,TGTGCCACCAGCCACCCGGAGTCAGGGGTATTGGAGCAGTTCTTC
TRBV18,TRBJ2-5,NA,NA,CASSPGLELTQYF,TGTGCCAGCTCACCGGGGCTTGAATTGACCCAGTACTTC
TRBV6-9,TRBJ1-1,NA,NA,CASREYMNTEAFF,TGTGCCAGCAGGGAGTACATGAACACTGAAGCTTTCTTT
TRBV30,TRBJ2-3,TRBD1,few,CAWRKDRVTDTQYF,TGTGCCTGGAGGAAAGACAGGGTCACAGATACGCAGTATTTT
TRBV27,TRBJ2-1,NA,NA,CASSLIGGEQFF,TGTGCCAGCAGTTTAATTGGGGGGGAGCAGTTCTTC
TRBV7-2,TRBJ1-5,NA,NA,CASSLVADPGQPQHF,TGTGCCAGCAGCTTAGTCGCGGACCCGGGGCAGCCCCAGCATTTT
TRBV28,TRBJ2-5,NA,NA,CASSSGTQPYSQETQYF,TGTGCCAGCAGCTCCGGGACCCAACCTTACTCACAAGAGACCCAGTACTTC
TRBV7-2,TRBJ2-3,TRBD2,once,CASSPRAGAGTDTQYF,TGTGCCAGCAGCCCGAGGGCGGGAGCTGGAACAGATACGCAGTATTTT
TRBV7-9,TRBJ1-2,TRBD1,NA,CASSLVTGTGGMGYTF,TGTGCCAGCAGCTTAGTAACCGGGACAGGGGGCATGGGCTACACCTTC
TRBV19,TRBJ1-3,TRBD1,NA,CASSTPGTGRGNTIYF,TGTGCCAGTAGTACACCAGGGACAGGCCGCGGAAACACCATATATTTT
TRBV18,TRBJ1-6,TRBD1,NA,CASSPGQGATSPLHF,TGTGCCAGCTCACCCGGACAGGGGGCCACTTCACCCCTCCACTTT
TRBV20-1,TRBJ2-3,NA,NA,CSAISENTQYF,TGCAGTGCTATAAGCGAGAATACGCAGTATTTT
TRBV14,TRBJ1-6,NA,NA,CASSQDRGVTGSPLHF,TGTGCCAGCAGCCAAGACAGGGGAGTAACGGGTTCACCCCTCCACTTT
TRBV15,TRBJ2-5,NA,few,CATSRDGGYQETQYF,TGTGCCACCAGCAGAGATGGGGGATACCAAGAGACCCAGTACTTC
TRBV20-1,TRBJ2-7,NA,few,CSAQFYEQYF,TGCAGTGCCCAGTTCTACGAGCAGTACTTC
TRBV30,TRBJ2-2,TRBD2,NA,CAWSRLAGFRQTGELFF,TGTGCCTGGAGTAGACTAGCGGGGTTCAGGCAGACCGGGGAGCTGTTTTTT
TRBV6-5,TRBJ1-2,NA,NA,CASILRAPGSYTF,TGTGCCAGCATCTTAAGGGCCCCGGGAAGCTACACCTTC
TRBV18,TRBJ2-5,NA,few,CASSPGQQETQYF,TGTGCCAGCTCACCGGGTCAGCAAGAGACCCAGTACTTC
TRBV18,TRBJ1-1,NA,NA,CASLAALNTEAFF,TGTGCCAGCTTAGCGGCGCTGAACACTGAAGCTTTCTTT